The 30 T cell receptor beta chains reported below all come from one sample, sequenced in a study of cytomegalovirus exposure and HLA in healthy donors. The PCR was carried out with 60 Vbeta primers and 13 Jbeta primers. Sequencing used immunoSEQ multiplex PCR; TCRdb keeps in-frame clones, though not all of them. This sample has around 200,000 clones; over 75% occur once, and the top ten carry 3.8%. Sequencing was performed on PBMCs. The receptors were sampled from a man aged 50 to 60 in good health and CMV-seronegative.

V and J are TRBV7-6 and TRBJ2-2; 7 bases align to TRBD2. The V and J ends lost 5 bases and 6 bases, in that order; junction bases with no gene match: 6. Germline CDR1 SGHVS, CDR2 FNYEAQ. The CDR3 has 14 amino acids. CDR3 bases: TGTGCCAGCAGCCCCCCAGCGGGACCCGGGGAGCTGTTTTTT. Translating gives CASSPPAGPGELFF.

Comment on this clone: A read error may produce the germline difference seen at one junction end. V gene TRBV7-2 combines with J gene TRBJ1-4; D gene uncertain. CDR1 and CDR2 (germline): SGHTA, FQGNSA. The CDR3 consists of 15 residues. For the CDR3, the DNA is TGTGCCAGCAGCGTAGCGGCAGTAACTAATGAAAAACTGTTTTTT. This sequence encodes CASSVAAVTNEKLFF.

Comments on this clone: A junction boundary mismatches the germline segment, possibly from a read error. The CDR3 nucleotides read TGTGCCGGCAGCGCCACAGTAGGTTACTCTGGAAACACCATATATTTT. The encoded protein is CAGSATVGYSGNTIYF. The genes are TRBV9 and TRBJ1-3; D gene uncertain. The CDR3 has 16 amino acids. The V gene's germline CDR1 is SGDLS and CDR2 YYNGEE. Full variable domain (missing parts from reference TRBV9 and TRBJ1-3): DSGVTQTPKHLITATGQRVTLRCSPRSGDLSVYWYQQSLDQGLQFLIQYYNGEERAKGNILERFSAQQFPDLHSELNLSSLELGDSALYFCAGSATVGYSGNTIYFGEGSWLTVV.

The chain carries TRBV6-4 and TRBJ2-1; TRBD1 agrees at 9 bases. V lost 5 bases to trimming and J lost 10 bases; unmatched junction nucleotides: 6. The CDR3 is 13 residues long. Germline V gene sequence: CDR1 MRHNA, CDR2 SNTAGT. CDR3 sequence: CASSRTGEGEQFF. The CDR3 nucleotides read TGTGCCAGCAGTCGGACAGGGGAAGGGGAGCAGTTCTTC.

The V and J genes are TRBV19 and TRBJ1-5; D unclear. The germline V and J ends were trimmed by 0 bases and 7 bases, with 16 bases remaining between them. The CDR3 covers 16 residues. Germline V gives CDR1 LNHDA, CDR2 SQIVND (reference sequence). This CDR3 reads CASSIEGASERQPQHF. The CDR3 nucleotides are TGTGCCAGTAGTATAGAGGGAGCCAGTGAAAGGCAGCCCCAGCATTTT.

The chain is built from TRBV5-8 and TRBJ2-3, with D perhaps matching TRBD2 (5 bases). The CDR3 spans 15 residues. The V end lost 1 base, the J end lost 2 bases, and 11 bases lay between the germline ends. Germline assignment: CDR1 SGHTS and CDR2 YDEGEE. CDR3 bases: TGTGCCAGCAGCTTGACCCGGGGTCACACAGATACGCAGTATTTT. It specifies CASSLTRGHTDTQYF. The whole variable domain, filled in from reference TRBV5-8 and TRBJ2-3, reads EAGVTQSPTHLIKTRGQQATLRCSPISGHTSVYWYQQALGLGLQFLLWYDEGEERNRGNFPPRFSGRQFPNYSSELNVNALELEDSALYLCASSLTRGHTDTQYFGPGTRLTVL.

J is TRBJ2-5 and V is TRBV4-3; D uncertain. The CDR3 contains 13 residues. The V gene lost 0 bases and the J gene lost 6 bases, with 8 bases spanning the gap. Germline V gives CDR1 LGHNA, CDR2 YSLEER. CDR3 sequence reads: CASSQDQRQTQYF. DNA of the CDR3: TGCGCCAGCAGCCAAGACCAGCGCCAGACCCAGTACTTC.

The chain uses TRBV13 and TRBJ2-2, with D tentatively TRBD2 (6 bases). V gave up 5 bases and J gave up 8 bases, with 9 bases separating them. Germline V gene sequence: CDR1 PRHDT, CDR2 FYEKMQ (reference sequence). The CDR3 sequence is 12 residues long. The CDR3 region has the DNA TGTGCCAGCAGCCCCCGGGAGGGGGAGCTGTTTTTT. Translating it yields CASSPREGELFF.

The chain joins TRBV7-2 to TRBJ2-7; tentatively, D is TRBD2 (6 bases). With 2 bases removed from V and 6 bases from J, the gap between germline ends came to 14 bases. The CDR3 runs 14 residues. Germline V lookup: CDR1 SGHTA, CDR2 FQGNSA. The CDR3 loop is CASSLRRGPSEQYF. CDR3 in DNA: TGTGCCAGCAGCTTAAGGAGGGGCCCCTCCGAGCAGTACTTC. The full variable domain, its missing parts supplied by reference TRBV7-2 and TRBJ2-7, is GAGVSQSPSNKVTEKGKDVELRCDPISGHTALYWYRQSLGQGLEFLIYFQGNSAPDKSGLPSDRFSAERTGGSVSTLTIQRTQQEDSAVYLCASSLRRGPSEQYFGPGTRLTVT.

The V gene is TRBV6-1, the J gene TRBJ2-7, with D maybe TRBD2 (5 bases). Between the trimmed V and J ends, which lost 11 bases and 3 bases, there was a span of 11 bases. The V gene's germline CDR1 is MNHNS and CDR2 SASEGT. The CDR3 consists of 11 residues. CDR3 sequence reads: CACSGSYEQYF. The CDR3 nucleotides read TGTGCCTGTTCGGGGAGCTACGAGCAGTACTTC.

The CDR3 DNA reads TGTGCCAGCAGCTACGGACCGGGACAGGGGGCAAGGCAGCCCCAGCATTTT. Its protein product is CASSYGPGQGARQPQHF. The rearrangement links TRBV5-6 to TRBJ1-5, with TRBD1 identical over 12 bases. The CDR3 runs 17 residues. J was trimmed by 7 bases and V by 3 bases; bases with no gene match: 11. The V gene's germline CDR1 is SGHDT and CDR2 YYEEEE.

The chain is built from TRBV19 and TRBJ1-2, with 9 bases matching TRBD1. Germline V CDR1 and CDR2: LNHDA, SQIVND (reference sequence). V gave up 3 bases and J gave up 7 bases; unmatched junction bases: 9. The CDR3 totals 15 residues. The CDR3 spells CASSIRDRETSGYTF. The CDR3 DNA is TGTGCCAGTAGTATTCGGGACAGGGAGACTAGTGGCTACACCTTC.

The V and J genes are TRBV20-1 and TRBJ2-1, with D perhaps matching TRBD1 (5 bases). The CDR3 is 11 residues long. V was shortened by 4 bases and J by 7 bases, with 8 bases between the two germline ends. Germline assignment: CDR1 DFQATT and CDR2 SNEGSKA (reference sequence). The CDR3 here is CSAIRENEQFF. Here the CDR3 DNA reads TGCAGTGCTATCAGGGAAAATGAGCAGTTCTTC.

Written as DNA, the CDR3 is TGTGCCAGCTCACCAACTAGCGGCACAGATACGCAGTATTTT. It encodes CASSPTSGTDTQYF. The chain combines TRBV18 with TRBJ2-3; 7 bases are shared with TRBD2. Germline trimming cut 2 bases from V and 1 base from J; bases unmatched to any gene: 0. This CDR3 spans 14 amino acids. The germline V gene has CDR1 KGHSH and CDR2 LQKENI.

The rearrangement uses TRBV7-2 and TRBJ2-7; the match to TRBD1 covers 11 bases. The J segment lost 3 bases and the V segment lost 5 bases, leaving 6 bases of the junction unmatched. The CDR3 runs to 15 residues. The germline gives CDR1 SGHTA, CDR2 FQGNSA. This chain's CDR3 is CASSPAGTGGYEQYF. The DNA for the CDR3 is TGTGCCAGCAGCCCGGCGGGGACAGGGGGCTACGAGCAGTACTTC.

This clone was found once. One end of the junction fails to match germline, which may point to a read error. Other DNA sequences in the same sample also yield this CDR3. The chain couples TRBV4-1 to TRBJ2-5; TRBD2 is a possible D gene (5 bases). The CDR3 sequence is 15 residues long. Per germline, CDR1 MGHRA and CDR2 YSYEKL. This CDR3 is CASSQGLNRGETQYF. In DNA form, the CDR3 reads TGTGCCAGCAGCCAAGGGTTAAATCGAGGGGAGACCCAGTACTTC.

The V and J genes are TRBV18 and TRBJ2-7, with a tentative D call TRBD2 (6 bases). Per the germline V gene, CDR1 is KGHSH and CDR2 is LQKENI. The V gene lost 5 bases and the J gene lost 1 base, with 9 bases spanning the gap. This CDR3 is 13 amino acids long. CDR3 protein: CASSGAGSYEQYF. The DNA for the CDR3 is TGTGCCAGCTCAGGGGCGGGGTCCTACGAGCAGTACTTC.

This clone was seen a few times. The chain joins TRBV27 to TRBJ2-6, with D perhaps TRBD1 (6 bases). V was clipped by 4 bases and J by 0 bases, with 13 bases between them. Germline V gene lookup returns CDR1 MNHEY and CDR2 SMNVEV (reference sequence). The CDR3 sequence is 17 residues long. DNA of the CDR3: TGTGCCAGCAGTTCCCAGGGGACCTACTCTGGGGCCAACGTCCTGACTTTC. Translation gives CASSSQGTYSGANVLTF.

The chain combines TRBV27 with TRBJ2-1; no clear D gene. This CDR3 spans 16 amino acids. CDR1 and CDR2 from the germline V gene are MNHEY and SMNVEV (reference sequence). Trimming cost V 3 bases and J 0 bases, with 12 bases left between them. The DNA for the CDR3 is TGTGCCAGCAGTTTGAGGCACCAGAGCTCCTACAATGAGCAGTTCTTC. Protein product: CASSLRHQSSYNEQFF.

The CDR3 coding sequence is TGTGCCAGTACCTCAGGGATCTCTGGAAACACCATATATTTT. Translating gives CASTSGISGNTIYF. This rearrangement joins TRBV19 to TRBJ1-3, with a weak D call TRBD1 (5 bases). The V gene's germline CDR1 is LNHDA and CDR2 SQIVND (reference sequence). The CDR3 length is 14 residues. The ends were cut back, 7 bases at V and 0 bases at J, with 10 bases in the middle.

This chain links TRBV9 with TRBJ2-3; 8 positions match TRBD1. V lost 1 base and J lost 5; bases outside the gene matches: 3. Germline CDR1 reads SGDLS; CDR2 reads YYNGEE. This CDR3 has 14 amino acids. The CDR3 sequence: CASSVQGAKDTQYF. CDR3 coding DNA: TGTGCCAGCAGCGTACAGGGGGCTAAAGATACGCAGTATTTT.

The rearrangement uses TRBV7-9 and TRBJ1-1; 8 bases align to TRBD1. Losses at the gene ends were 4 bases for V and 0 bases for J; bases not matched to a gene: 7. The CDR3 is 16 residues long. Germline CDR1 SEHNR, CDR2 FQNEAQ (reference sequence). CDR3 in amino acids: CASSSGQVSMNTEAFF. The CDR3 coding sequence is TGTGCCAGCAGCTCGGGACAGGTCTCCATGAACACTGAAGCTTTCTTT.

V usage is TRBV5-1 and J usage is TRBJ1-1, with D maybe TRBD1 (5 bases). The germline V gene encodes CDR1 SGHRS and CDR2 YFSETQ. Trimming took 4 bases from V and 1 from J, leaving 11 bases between them. The CDR3 runs 14 residues. CDR3 sequence: CASSMGRRNTEAFF. The CDR3 DNA reads as TGCGCCAGCAGCATGGGACGGAGGAACACTGAAGCTTTCTTT.

The rearrangement uses TRBV19 and TRBJ2-1, with D perhaps TRBD1 (6 bases). CDR1 is LNHDA and CDR2 is SQIVND in the germline V gene (reference sequence). V was pared by 6 bases and J by 1 base, with 16 bases between. This CDR3 region has 16 residues. The CDR3 sequence is CASSPRDMTSYNEQFF. CDR3 bases: TGTGCCAGTAGCCCTAGGGACATGACTTCCTACAATGAGCAGTTCTTC.

This chain links TRBV15 with TRBJ1-6; D is possibly TRBD1 (5 bases). CDR1 and CDR2 from the germline V gene are LNHNV and YYDKDF (reference sequence). The CDR3 runs to 15 residues. The germline V and J ends were trimmed by 3 bases and 10 bases, with 16 bases remaining between them. The CDR3 spells CATSRTIFAGSPLHF. The DNA of the CDR3 is TGTGCCACCAGCAGGACAATTTTCGCAGGGTCACCCCTCCACTTT.

This chain uses TRBV5-6 with TRBJ2-5; D remains unclear. V was trimmed by 1 base and J by 5 bases, leaving 18 bases between them. Germline V gene data show CDR1 as SGHDT and CDR2 as YYEEEE. The CDR3 sequence is 16 residues long. For the CDR3, the DNA is TGTGCCAGCAGCTTGAATAACAGACCCCTAAGGGAGACCCAGTACTTC. Its translation is CASSLNNRPLRETQYF.

In this sample, this clone turned up once. This chain connects TRBV9 to TRBJ2-1; D is unclear. CDR1 is SGDLS and CDR2 is YYNGEE in the germline V gene. This CDR3 has 14 amino acids. V lost 3 bases and J 6 bases, leaving 13 bases between the germline ends. The CDR3 DNA is TGTGCCAGCAGCGGAAGCCTAGAAATCAATGAGCAGTTCTTC. This encodes CASSGSLEINEQFF.

The V gene is TRBV23-1, the J gene TRBJ1-6; 7 bases agree with TRBD1. TRBV23-1 falls under the ORF class, with uncertain function. The CDR3 is 17 amino acids. Trimming took 4 bases from V and 7 from J; bases not matched to a gene: 13. As DNA, the CDR3 is TGCGCCAGCAGTCCTCCGGGGCGGGGACAGCGAAATTCACCCCTCCACTTT. Encoded protein: CASSPPGRGQRNSPLHF.

The DNA for the CDR3 is TGTGCCACCACAGGGGAGAGGCAAGAGACCCAGTACTTC. Translation: CATTGERQETQYF. The chain employs TRBV2 and TRBJ2-5; 7 bases are shared with TRBD1. After removal of 10 bases from V and 2 bases from J, the junction contained 7 bases not matched to a gene. CDR3 length equals 13 residues. Germline lookup yields CDR1 SNHLY and CDR2 FYNNEI.

Only a few counts were recorded for this clone. The V call is TRBV15, the J call TRBJ1-2, with D unresolved. Germline V CDR1 and CDR2: LNHNV, YYDKDF (reference sequence). The CDR3 totals 17 residues. The V end was cut by 0 bases, the J end by 1 base, with 15 bases between. CDR3: CATSRERGVIFNYGYTF. CDR3 sequence (DNA): TGTGCCACCAGCAGAGAGAGAGGAGTTATCTTTAACTATGGCTACACCTTC.